What follows describes a single T cell receptor beta chain. V dropped 5 bases and J dropped 2; count of bases not matched to a gene: 5. CDR1 is LNHDA, CDR2 SQIVND, per germline (reference sequence). The length of the CDR3 is 15 residues. The data belong to a study of blood T cell repertoires in COVID-19. The overall study: Some COVID-19 samples were acute and others convalescent; all came from the United States, Italy and Spain.

Original handling: Amplification from reference gene primers served as the basis for estimated nucleated cell counts. The table came from immunoSEQ multiplex PCR; TCRdb's copy has only in-frame clones and leaves some out. From that table come the V and J calls and clone size; the DNA was used to work out D and trimming. The table has 200,000 to 250,000 clones, around 80% seen once; the top ten hold nearly 20%. The sequenced sample consisted of peripheral blood. This TCR was sampled from a man younger than 45 with active or convalescent COVID-19. This rearrangement joins TRBV19 to TRBJ2-3, with 9 nucleotides matching TRBD2. This CDR3 reads CASSVSGGTTDTQYF. Here the CDR3 DNA reads TGTGCCAGTAGTGTTAGCGGGGGAACCACAGATACGCAGTATTTT.